In this sample, the clone carrying this T cell receptor (beta chain) turned up once. As yet, its antigen is unknown. Generated by immunoSEQ multiplex PCR, the TCRdb table keeps only in-frame clones and is missing some. Here the sample spans about 21,000 clones, roughly three quarters being singletons. Trimming cost V 2 bases and J 5 bases, with 12 bases left between them. The length of the CDR3 is 15 residues. In germline, CDR1 is SGHAT, CDR2 FQNNGV. The data were taken from a study of early stage breast cancer tumors. Study results and caveats: Bulk DNA sequencing of unsorted cells missed chain pairing and markers. Enriched TCRB sequences shared across patients were mostly commonly generated sequences.

The sequenced sample was blood. The V call is TRBV11-2, the J call TRBJ1-4; D is uncertain. The clonotype originates from a person aged 55 to 69 with breast cancer. The CDR3 loop is CASSLRLAPNEKLFF. The CDR3 nucleotides read TGTGCCAGCAGCTTACGGTTGGCGCCGAATGAAAAACTGTTTTTT. Full variable domain (rest looked up from reference TRBV11-2 and TRBJ1-4): EAGVAQSPRYKIIEKRQSVAFWCNPISGHATLYWYQQILGQGPKLLIQFQNNGVVDDSQLPKDRFSAERLKGVDSTLKIQPAKLEDSAVYLCASSLRLAPNEKLFFGSGTQLSVL.